Given below is one T cell receptor (beta chain) in context. Antigen: not known. There are 15 residues in the CDR3. Looked up from germline, CDR1 is SNHLY and CDR2 is FYNNEI. With 2 bases clipped from V and 2 bases from J, the junction kept 3 bases outside the gene matches. The source of the sample is a study of cytotoxic CD8 clonotypes in ibrutinib-treated CLL. Study at large: Across samples, productive templates numbered 200,000 to 300,000 and productive rearrangements reached approximately 100,000 on average.

Cryopreserved PBMCs provided roughly 2 micrograms of genomic DNA for the TCR beta libraries. Study-level findings and limits: Measured clonality at baseline was greater than in age-matched healthy donors and tracked with circulating CD8+ T-cell counts. Higher clonality was seen at ibrutinib response and a return toward baseline at progression.

The data were produced by immunoSEQ multiplex PCR, yet TCRdb's version contains in-frame clones alone and is incomplete. Altogether 250,000 to 350,000 clones are present, approximately 76% being singletons, with the ten largest covering about 5.3%. The sample was PBMCs, taken at disease progression, from a patient treated with ibrutinib. The genes are TRBV2 and TRBJ2-3, with 8 bases that match TRBD2. The sequence came from a human donor with chronic lymphocytic leukemia. CDR3 sequence: CASSEMRGATDTQYF. The CDR3 DNA follows: TGTGCCAGCAGTGAAATGCGGGGGGCCACAGATACGCAGTATTTT.